This record concerns one T cell receptor beta chain sequence. The antigen is not known. The same CDR3 also results from other DNA sequences found in this sample. This sample was included in a study of CD8+ T cells in alopecia areata. Overall study: The tofacitinib course ran for 6 to 18 months and was followed by 6 months off drug. Affected scalp percentage determined the severity score of treated patients. Broader study findings: Tofacitinib significantly lowered scalp clonality and expanded CD8+ clones among the top 100.

V lost 2 bases and J lost 5, with 4 bases in between. The CDR3 covers 11 residues. Germline V lookup: CDR1 MNHEY, CDR2 SVGAGI. Treatment given: oral pan-JAK inhibitor, 5-10 mg twice daily. Reverse transcribed after extraction, RNA yielded cDNA as the sequencing template. This table comes from immunoSEQ multiplex PCR, and its TCRdb copy is limited to in-frame clones, with some not included. The repertoire consists of about 270,000 clones, with 50% to 75% occurring once and the leading ten covering more than 0.85%. This specimen was CD4+ T cells sorted from blood, taken around week 54, from a patient treated with tofacitinib. This receptor was taken from a human donor with alopecia areata. This rearrangement joins TRBV6-5 to TRBJ2-7; D gene uncertain. CDR3 protein: CASSYLDEQYF. The CDR3 DNA follows: TGTGCCAGCAGTTACCTGGACGAGCAGTACTTC.